The 28 T cell receptor beta chains in this list originate from one sample, sequenced in a study of identical twins. TCRdb analysed the 5' RACE reads with MiXCR anew, one entry per CDR3 protein. The sample carries some 200,000 distinct CDR3 sequences, under 10% recorded once. These data were also reused for a study on yellow fever vaccine responses in identical twins.

Sequencing input: memory (CD45RO+) T cells sorted from blood. The receptors stem from a woman aged 18 to 35 in good health.

The gene calls are TRBV7-6 and TRBJ2-7; TRBD1 matches at 7 bases. J gave up 3 bases and V 1 base, and 9 bases lay outside the gene matches. CDR1 is SGHVS and CDR2 is FNYEAQ in the germline V gene. This CDR3 region has 16 residues. The CDR3 DNA reads TGTGCCAGCAGCTTAGAAGTGGCGACAGGGAACTACGAGCAGTACTTC. The encoded protein is CASSLEVATGNYEQYF.

The table lists this clonotype with a few counts. The chain links TRBV5-6 to TRBJ1-5; no firm D call. V was pared by 0 bases and J by 7 bases, with 17 bases between. In germline, CDR1 is SGHDT, CDR2 YYEEEE. The CDR3 runs to 16 residues. CDR3: CASSLADGGVGQPQHF. Written as DNA, the CDR3 is TGTGCCAGCAGCTTGGCCGACGGCGGGGTAGGGCAGCCCCAGCATTTT.

This clonotype was observed many times. The rearrangement uses TRBV5-1 and TRBJ2-7, with D perhaps matching TRBD1 (5 bases). V was shortened by 4 bases and J by 2 bases, with 10 bases between the two germline ends. The CDR3 contains 13 residues. Germline-derived CDR1 and CDR2 are SGHRS and YFSETQ. In DNA form, the CDR3 reads TGCGCCAGCAGCCCACAGGAAACCTACGAGCAGTACTTC. Amino acids: CASSPQETYEQYF.

In its sample, this clonotype was seen a few times. V gene TRBV6-5 combines with J gene TRBJ2-2; D not resolved. Germline V CDR1 and CDR2: MNHEY, SVGAGI. This CDR3 has 11 residues. V was pared by 8 bases and J by 7 bases, with 8 bases between. The DNA of the CDR3 is TGTGCCAGCCTCGACGGCGGGGAGCTGTTTTTT. Amino acid sequence: CASLDGGELFF.

This clonotype was seen at least ten times. This rearrangement joins TRBV20-1 to TRBJ2-3; 14 nucleotides match TRBD2. The CDR3 sequence is 15 residues long. The germline V gene encodes CDR1 DFQATT and CDR2 SNEGSKA (reference sequence). Germline trimming cut 3 bases from V and 1 base from J; bases unmatched to any gene: 0. For the CDR3, the DNA is TGCAGTGCTAGGGGACTAGCGGGAGGCACAGATACGCAGTATTTT. It translates to CSARGLAGGTDTQYF.

This clonotype has more than one count but fewer than ten. The CDR3 loop reads CASSLEDGTNYGYTF. The CDR3 nucleotides are TGTGCCAGCAGCTTAGAAGACGGGACAAACTATGGCTACACCTTC. The genes are TRBV7-2 and TRBJ1-2; TRBD1 might be the D (6 bases). CDR1 is SGHTA and CDR2 is FQGNSA in the germline V gene. CDR3 length: 15 amino acids. The V end was cut by 1 base, the J end by 2 bases, with 11 bases between.

The chain recombines TRBV5-1 with TRBJ2-7; 12 bases map to TRBD2. This CDR3 is 15 amino acids long. J was trimmed by 4 bases and V by 4 bases; bases with no gene match: 6. Germline V lookup: CDR1 SGHRS, CDR2 YFSETQ. The CDR3 spells CASSDRLAGDYEQYF. The CDR3 region has the DNA TGCGCCAGCAGCGATCGACTAGCGGGAGATTACGAGCAGTACTTC.

This clonotype showed up many times. The V call is TRBV4-1, the J call TRBJ2-4; 12 nucleotides agree with TRBD2. The CDR3 loop spans 17 amino acids. With V trimmed by 0 bases and J by 1 base, 1 base remained unmatched. CDR1 and CDR2 from the germline V gene are MGHRA and YSYEKL. The CDR3 sequence is CASSQDTSGGAKNIQYF. The DNA of the CDR3 is TGCGCCAGCAGCCAAGACACTAGCGGGGGGGCCAAAAACATTCAGTACTTC.

This chain connects TRBV6-5 to TRBJ2-7; a weak D match, TRBD2 (6 bases). The CDR3 spans 16 residues. Trimming left V 4 bases short and J 3 bases short, with 19 bases between. In germline, CDR1 is MNHEY, CDR2 SVGAGI. CDR3 in DNA: TGTGCCAGCAGTTCTCGGGGCTCACGGGGAGGCTACGAGCAGTACTTC. This codes for CASSSRGSRGGYEQYF.

There are a few counts of this clonotype. The rearrangement joins TRBV29-1 to TRBJ2-2, with no clear D. Trimming took off 7 bases at V and 7 bases at J, with 13 bases between the two ends. The CDR3 covers 12 residues. From germline, CDR1 is SQVTM and CDR2 ANQGSEA. The CDR3, as DNA: TGCAGCGGATACTCGGGCATCGGGGAGCTGTTTTTT. This sequence encodes CSGYSGIGELFF.

CDR3: CATSREVPGVTGNTIYF. The CDR3 region has the DNA TGTGCCACCAGCAGAGAAGTACCGGGAGTAACTGGAAACACCATATATTTT. V gene TRBV15 combines with J gene TRBJ1-3; no definite D call. The germline V gene has CDR1 LNHNV and CDR2 YYDKDF (reference sequence). Trimming took 0 bases from V and 2 from J, leaving 14 bases between them. The CDR3 totals 17 residues.

The chain recombines TRBV12-3 or TRBV12-4 with TRBJ2-1; 15 positions match TRBD2. This CDR3 has 14 amino acids. V trimming: 6 bases; J trimming: 10 bases; junction bases outside the gene matches: 4. The CDR3 nucleotides read TGTGCCAGCAGGGGGGGACTAGCGGGGGGAGAGCAGTTCTTC. Translation gives CASRGGLAGGEQFF.

This clonotype was found many times. V gene TRBV12-3 or TRBV12-4 combines with J gene TRBJ2-2, with 10 bases lining up with TRBD1. The CDR3 runs 15 residues. Trimming took 4 bases from V and 6 from J; bases not matched to a gene: 5. CDR3 amino acids: CASSWDRGASGELFF. The CDR3 bases are TGTGCCAGCAGTTGGGACAGGGGCGCGTCCGGGGAGCTGTTTTTT.

Many counts were recorded for this clonotype. The V gene is TRBV6-5, the J gene TRBJ2-7; no clear D gene. The CDR3 is 15 amino acids. Germline CDR1 is MNHEY and CDR2 is SVGAGI. The germline V and J ends were trimmed by 4 bases and 2 bases, with 15 bases remaining between them. The chain's CDR3 is CASSSPADGAYEQYF. CDR3 coding DNA: TGTGCCAGCAGTTCCCCCGCGGACGGAGCCTACGAGCAGTACTTC.

V is TRBV27 and J is TRBJ2-5; TRBD2 might be the D (5 bases). Germline lookup yields CDR1 MNHEY and CDR2 SMNVEV (reference sequence). CDR3 length: 16 amino acids. V was shortened by 2 bases and J by 5 bases, with 18 bases between the two germline ends. As DNA, the CDR3 is TGTGCCAGCAGTTTAGTCGGGCAGCCGCGAGGGGAGACCCAGTACTTC. It encodes CASSLVGQPRGETQYF.

This clonotype was detected ten times or more. The rearrangement links TRBV7-2 to TRBJ1-2; D possibly corresponds to TRBD1 (5 bases). The CDR3 spans 11 residues. The V gene's germline CDR1 is SGHTA and CDR2 FQGNSA. Trimming took off 4 bases at V and 8 bases at J, with 8 bases between the two ends. In DNA, the CDR3 is TGTGCCAGCAGCTCGGGGGTAGGCTACACCTTC. The encoded protein is CASSSGVGYTF.

This clonotype has only a few counts. This chain joins TRBV11-2 and TRBJ2-3; a possible D gene is TRBD1 (5 bases). The CDR3 has 17 residues. Per germline, CDR1 SGHAT and CDR2 FQNNGV. Trimming shortened V by 5 bases and J by 1 base, and 19 bases separated the two germline ends. This CDR3 reads CASSLNAAGLGTDTQYF. The CDR3 region has the DNA TGTGCCAGCAGCCTGAATGCCGCAGGGTTGGGCACAGATACGCAGTATTTT.

This clonotype was observed a few times. V usage is TRBV18 and J usage is TRBJ1-1; 9 bases line up with TRBD1. Unmatched junction bases numbered 6, after V lost 6 bases and J lost 4 bases. The CDR3 covers 14 residues. Germline loops: CDR1 KGHSH, CDR2 LQKENI. CDR3 bases: TGTGCCAGCTCCCGGACAGGGGAGAGCACTGAAGCTTTCTTT. Protein: CASSRTGESTEAFF. Full variable domain (rest looked up from reference TRBV18 and TRBJ1-1): NAGVMQNPRHLVRRRGQEARLRCSPMKGHSHVYWYRQLPEEGLKFMVYLQKENIIDESGMPKERFSAEFPKEGPSILRIQQVVRGDSAAYFCASSRTGESTEAFFGQGTRLTVV.

This clonotype was counted ten times or more. The gene calls are TRBV10-2 and TRBJ2-3; 14 nucleotides align to TRBD2. This CDR3 is 20 amino acids long. V shed 3 bases and J 3 bases; nucleotides not matched to a gene: 14. Per the germline V gene, CDR1 is WSHSY and CDR2 is SAAADI. DNA of the CDR3: TGCGCCAGCAGTGATAAGAGGGGACTAGCGGGGGTACGCGGGACAGATACGCAGTATTTT. Translating gives CASSDKRGLAGVRGTDTQYF.

This clonotype was found a few times. The gene calls are TRBV15 and TRBJ2-1, with a tentative D call TRBD1 (5 bases). Trimming took off 3 bases at V and 6 bases at J, with 21 bases between the two ends. The CDR3 totals 17 residues. Looked up from germline, CDR1 is LNHNV and CDR2 is YYDKDF (reference sequence). In DNA form, the CDR3 reads TGTGCCACCAGCAGGTCTCCCTCCGGCGGAAGGGGCAATGAGCAGTTCTTC. It yields the protein CATSRSPSGGRGNEQFF.

This clonotype was detected a few times. The chain carries TRBV2 and TRBJ1-2; no clear D gene. The CDR3 has 12 amino acids. Per the germline V gene, CDR1 is SNHLY and CDR2 is FYNNEI. V lost 4 bases, J lost 7 bases, and 10 bases lay in between. The CDR3 region is CASSVNPPGYTF. The CDR3, as DNA: TGTGCCAGCAGTGTCAATCCGCCTGGCTACACCTTC.

This clonotype has a count of ten or more. The chain links TRBV12-3 or TRBV12-4 to TRBJ2-5, with D hard to call. This CDR3 is 13 amino acids long. Between the trimmed V and J ends, which lost 7 bases and 2 bases, there was a span of 11 bases. Here the CDR3 reads CASTLTVQETQYF. The DNA of the CDR3 is TGTGCCAGCACCTTAACAGTACAAGAGACCCAGTACTTC.

This clonotype was detected only a few times. This chain joins TRBV20-1 and TRBJ2-5; 7 bases fit TRBD2. Germline V CDR1 and CDR2: DFQATT, SNEGSKA (reference sequence). CDR3 length: 14 amino acids. Trimming removed 2 bases from V and 5 bases from J; junction bases left unmatched: 8. CDR3 sequence reads: CSARIGGSDETQYF. CDR3 coding DNA: TGCAGTGCTAGAATAGGCGGGAGCGACGAGACCCAGTACTTC.

In its sample, this clonotype was seen a few times. The rearrangement links TRBV18 to TRBJ2-7; no clear D gene. Trimming left V 2 bases short and J 5 bases short, with 7 bases between. There are 12 residues in the CDR3. The germline gives CDR1 KGHSH, CDR2 LQKENI. In nucleotides, the CDR3 is TGTGCCAGCTCACCAACAGACCACGAGCAGTACTTC. Translation: CASSPTDHEQYF.

This clonotype was detected many times. The chain has TRBV14 and TRBJ2-4; TRBD2 agrees at 7 bases. CDR1 is SGHDN, CDR2 FVKESK, per germline. The V and J ends lost 4 bases and 4 bases, in that order; junction bases with no gene match: 7. CDR3 length: 15 residues. CDR3 in amino acids: CASSPRIGGKNIQYF. DNA of the CDR3: TGTGCCAGCAGCCCAAGAATCGGGGGGAAAAACATTCAGTACTTC.

This clonotype was seen ten or more times. The V and J genes are TRBV15 and TRBJ2-5; D is possibly TRBD1 (5 bases). The length of the CDR3 is 15 residues. Germline lookup yields CDR1 LNHNV and CDR2 YYDKDF (reference sequence). Trimming took off 0 bases at V and 5 bases at J, with 13 bases between the two ends. CDR3 DNA sequence: TGTGCCACCAGCAGAGACCCCAGGGTAGGGGAGACCCAGTACTTC. Encoded protein: CATSRDPRVGETQYF. The whole variable domain, remainder taken from reference TRBV15 and TRBJ2-5, is DAMVIQNPRYQVTQFGKPVTLSCSQTLNHNVMYWYQQKSSQAPKLLFHYYDKDFNNEADTPDNFQSRRPNTSFCFLDIRSPGLGDTAMYLCATSRDPRVGETQYFGPGTRLLVL.

This clonotype was recorded many times. The CDR3 loop reads CASSYFGQGEPLHF. The CDR3 region has the DNA TGTGCCAGCAGCTATTTCGGACAGGGGGAACCCCTCCACTTT. The gene calls are TRBV7-2 and TRBJ1-6, with 10 bases aligning to TRBD1. CDR3 length: 14 residues. The V and J ends lost 4 bases and 12 bases, in that order; junction bases with no gene match: 6. Germline V CDR1 and CDR2: SGHTA, FQGNSA.

In its sample, this clonotype was seen many times. The chain joins TRBV29-1 to TRBJ1-5; no firm D call. Looked up from germline, CDR1 is SQVTM and CDR2 is ANQGSEA. The CDR3 runs to 13 residues. Trimming shortened V by 6 bases and J by 3 bases, and 12 bases separated the two germline ends. The CDR3: CSVGTGPNQPQHF. The DNA for the CDR3 is TGCAGCGTGGGCACCGGACCCAATCAGCCCCAGCATTTT.